This T cell receptor (beta chain) was recorded in a study of shared clonotypes between healthy human individuals. Only CD45RO-negative cells positively selected for CCR7 counted as naive CD8 cells, so terminally differentiated effector memory CD45RA+ cells were excluded. Only in-frame clones appear in the TCRdb table, and some are missing; sequencing was by immunoSEQ multiplex PCR. The table includes about 820,000 clones, about 92% detected once. This CDR3 spans 15 amino acids. The V and J ends lost 4 bases and 6 bases, in that order; junction bases with no gene match: 7. Germline V gene sequence: CDR1 SGHTA, CDR2 FQGNSA.

The material sequenced was naive CD8+ T cells sorted from blood. The chain couples TRBV7-2 to TRBJ2-1; 9 positions agree with TRBD1. The receptor comes from a man aged 25-40 years in good health. CDR3 region: CASSSRTGVGNEQFF. Written as DNA, the CDR3 is TGTGCCAGCAGCTCGAGGACAGGGGTGGGCAATGAGCAGTTCTTC.